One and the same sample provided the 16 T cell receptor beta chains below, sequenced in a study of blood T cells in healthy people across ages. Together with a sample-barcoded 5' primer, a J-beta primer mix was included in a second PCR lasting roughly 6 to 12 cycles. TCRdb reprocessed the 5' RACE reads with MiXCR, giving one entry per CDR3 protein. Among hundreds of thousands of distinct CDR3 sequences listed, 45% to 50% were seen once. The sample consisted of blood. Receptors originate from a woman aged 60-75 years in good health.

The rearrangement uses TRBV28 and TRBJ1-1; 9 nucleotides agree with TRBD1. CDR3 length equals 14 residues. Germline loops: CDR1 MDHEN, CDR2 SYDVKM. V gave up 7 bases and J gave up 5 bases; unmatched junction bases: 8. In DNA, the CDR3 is TGTGCCAGCATTCGCCGGGACAGGGCGACTGAAGCTTTCTTT. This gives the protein CASIRRDRATEAFF.

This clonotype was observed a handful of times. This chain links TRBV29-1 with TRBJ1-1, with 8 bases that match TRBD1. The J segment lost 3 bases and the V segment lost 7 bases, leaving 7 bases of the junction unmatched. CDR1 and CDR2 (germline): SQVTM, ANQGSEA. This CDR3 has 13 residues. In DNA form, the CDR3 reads TGCAGCGCCGCCGACAGGGGATACACTGAAGCTTTCTTT. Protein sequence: CSAADRGYTEAFF.

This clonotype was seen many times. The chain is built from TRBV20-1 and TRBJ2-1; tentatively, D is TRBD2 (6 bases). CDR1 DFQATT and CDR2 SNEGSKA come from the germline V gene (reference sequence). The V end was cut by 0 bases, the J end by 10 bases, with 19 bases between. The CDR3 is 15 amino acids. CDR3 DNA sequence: TGCAGTGCTAGAGATCTCCCTACCGGGGGAAGCGAGCAGTTCTTC. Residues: CSARDLPTGGSEQFF.

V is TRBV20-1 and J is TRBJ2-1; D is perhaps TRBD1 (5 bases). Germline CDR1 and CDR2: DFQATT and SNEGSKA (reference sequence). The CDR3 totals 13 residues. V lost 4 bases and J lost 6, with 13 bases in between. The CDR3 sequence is CSANHGAFNEQFF. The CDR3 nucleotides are TGCAGTGCTAACCATGGGGCCTTCAATGAGCAGTTCTTC.

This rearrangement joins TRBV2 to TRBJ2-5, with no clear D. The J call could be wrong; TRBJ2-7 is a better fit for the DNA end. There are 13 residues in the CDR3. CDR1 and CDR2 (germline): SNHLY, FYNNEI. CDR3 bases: TGTGCCAGCAGTGACGGTCCAGAGTACGAGCAGTACTTC. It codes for CASSDGPEYEQYF.

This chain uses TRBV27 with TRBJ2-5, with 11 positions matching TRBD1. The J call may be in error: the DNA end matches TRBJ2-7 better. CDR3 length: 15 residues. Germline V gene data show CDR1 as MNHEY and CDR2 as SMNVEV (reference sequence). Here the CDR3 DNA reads TGTGCCAGCAGTTTACAGGACAGGGGGCCCTACGAGCAGTACTTC. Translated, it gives CASSLQDRGPYEQYF.

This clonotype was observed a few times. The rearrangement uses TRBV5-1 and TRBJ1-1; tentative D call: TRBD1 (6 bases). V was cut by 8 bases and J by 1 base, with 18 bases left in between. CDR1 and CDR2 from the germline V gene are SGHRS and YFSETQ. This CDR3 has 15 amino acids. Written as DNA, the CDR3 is TGCGCCAGTGAAGCAACAGGGCGAGGGAACACTGAAGCTTTCTTT. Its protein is CASEATGRGNTEAFF.

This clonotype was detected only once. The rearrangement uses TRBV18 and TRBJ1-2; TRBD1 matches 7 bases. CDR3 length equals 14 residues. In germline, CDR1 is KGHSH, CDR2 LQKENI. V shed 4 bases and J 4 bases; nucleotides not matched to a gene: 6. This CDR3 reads CASSREGGAYGYTF. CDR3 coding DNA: TGTGCCAGCTCACGGGAAGGGGGCGCCTATGGCTACACCTTC.

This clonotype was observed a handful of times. The CDR3 DNA is TGTGCCAGCAGCTTCTCCTTGGATTCACCCCTCCACTTT. Its translation: CASSFSLDSPLHF. This chain joins TRBV13 and TRBJ1-6; no firm D call. The V end was cut by 3 bases, the J end by 8 bases, with 8 bases between. The CDR3 has 13 residues. Germline lookup yields CDR1 PRHDT and CDR2 FYEKMQ (reference sequence). Combining the CDR3 with reference TRBV13 and TRBJ1-6 gives the whole variable domain AAGVIQSPRHLIKEKRETATLKCYPIPRHDTVYWYQQGPGQDPQFLISFYEKMQSDKGSIPDRFSAQQFSDYHSELNMSSLELGDSALYFCASSFSLDSPLHFGNGTRLTVT.

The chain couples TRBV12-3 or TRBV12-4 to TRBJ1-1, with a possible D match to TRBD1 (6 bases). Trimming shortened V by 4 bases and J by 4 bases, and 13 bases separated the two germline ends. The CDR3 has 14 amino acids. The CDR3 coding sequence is TGTGCCAGCAGTTACAGGGTTGGGAGCACTGAAGCTTTCTTT. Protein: CASSYRVGSTEAFF.

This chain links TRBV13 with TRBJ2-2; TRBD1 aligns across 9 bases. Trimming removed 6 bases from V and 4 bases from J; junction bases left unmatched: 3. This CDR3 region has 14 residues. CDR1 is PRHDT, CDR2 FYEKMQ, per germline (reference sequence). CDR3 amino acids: CASRDRGSTGELFF. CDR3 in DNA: TGTGCCAGCAGGGACAGGGGTTCCACCGGGGAGCTGTTTTTT.

The CDR3 DNA sequence: TGCAGTGCCCGCCGGCATGGACCGGCCACTGAAGCTTTCTTT. Amino acids: CSARRHGPATEAFF. The V and J genes are TRBV20-1 and TRBJ1-1; D uncertain. The CDR3 has 14 amino acids. V was shortened by 6 bases and J by 4 bases, with 18 bases between the two germline ends. Germline CDR1 and CDR2: DFQATT and SNEGSKA (reference sequence).

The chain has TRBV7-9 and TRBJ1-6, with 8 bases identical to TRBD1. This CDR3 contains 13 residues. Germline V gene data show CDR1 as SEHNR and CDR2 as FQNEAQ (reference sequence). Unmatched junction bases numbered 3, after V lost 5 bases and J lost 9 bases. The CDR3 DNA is TGTGCCAGCAGCCCAGGGGGCCCTTCACCCCTCCACTTT. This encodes CASSPGGPSPLHF.

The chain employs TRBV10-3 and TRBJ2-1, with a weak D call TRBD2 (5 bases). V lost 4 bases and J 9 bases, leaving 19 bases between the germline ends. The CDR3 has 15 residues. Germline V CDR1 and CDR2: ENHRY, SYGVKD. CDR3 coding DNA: TGTGCCATCAGTGTCTCCCAAGGGAGCGCGGGTGAGCAGTTCTTC. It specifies CAISVSQGSAGEQFF.

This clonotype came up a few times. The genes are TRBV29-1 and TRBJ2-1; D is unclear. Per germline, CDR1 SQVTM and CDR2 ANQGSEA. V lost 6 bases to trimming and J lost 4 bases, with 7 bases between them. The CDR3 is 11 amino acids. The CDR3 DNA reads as TGCAGCGTACACGATTACAATGAGCAGTTCTTC. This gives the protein CSVHDYNEQFF.

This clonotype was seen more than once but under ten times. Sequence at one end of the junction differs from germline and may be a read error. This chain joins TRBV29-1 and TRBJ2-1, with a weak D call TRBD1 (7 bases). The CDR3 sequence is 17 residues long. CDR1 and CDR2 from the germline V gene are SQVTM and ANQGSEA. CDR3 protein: CSVEGRIAAGGYNEQFF. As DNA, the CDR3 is TGCAGCGTGGAAGGTAGGATAGCGGCAGGGGGCTACAATGAGCAGTTCTTC.